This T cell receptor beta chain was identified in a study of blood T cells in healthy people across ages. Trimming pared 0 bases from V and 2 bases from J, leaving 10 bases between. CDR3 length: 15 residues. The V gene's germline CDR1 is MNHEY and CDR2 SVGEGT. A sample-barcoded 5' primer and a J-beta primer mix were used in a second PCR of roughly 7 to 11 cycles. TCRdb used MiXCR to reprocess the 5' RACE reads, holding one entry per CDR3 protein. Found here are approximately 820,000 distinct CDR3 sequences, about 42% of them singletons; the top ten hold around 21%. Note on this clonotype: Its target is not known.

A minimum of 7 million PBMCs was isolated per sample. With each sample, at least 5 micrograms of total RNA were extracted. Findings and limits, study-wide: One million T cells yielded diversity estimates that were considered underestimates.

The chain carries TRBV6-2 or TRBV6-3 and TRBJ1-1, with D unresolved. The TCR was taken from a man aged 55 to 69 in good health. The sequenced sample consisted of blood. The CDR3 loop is CASSYSAQANTEAFF. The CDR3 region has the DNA TGTGCCAGCAGTTACTCGGCGCAAGCCAACACTGAAGCTTTCTTT.